This T cell receptor (beta chain) was obtained from a study of blood T cell repertoires in COVID-19. Participants, roughly 18 to 90 years old, spanned under 30 US areas. Which cohort a participant joined came from the clinical history participants gave. Authors' data handling: From reference gene primer amplification, estimates of nucleated cell counts were derived. Repertoires were generated with immunoSEQ multiplex PCR, while TCRdb's copy carries only in-frame clones and drops some. That table is the source of V, J and clone size, and D and trimming were worked out from the DNA. Among roughly 420,000 clones listed, 88% were seen once. Germline values: CDR1 MNHEY, CDR2 SMNVEV (reference sequence). Trimming pared 2 bases from V and 9 bases from J, leaving 11 bases between. The CDR3 extends over 13 amino acids.

The chain links TRBV27 to TRBJ2-1; TRBD2 might be the D (6 bases). The clonotype originates from a woman in her 30s with acute COVID-19. Sequencing was done on a sample of PBMCs or T cells enriched from blood (not recorded which). CDR3 DNA: TGTGCCAGCAGTTTAGTCCGGGAGCTTGAGCAGTTCTTC. Its protein product is CASSLVRELEQFF.